Listed here are 20 T cell receptor beta chains from one sample, sequenced in a study of CD8 T cells in Susac syndrome. Reverse transcription of about 0.45 to 1 ug RNA was carried out with random hexamers. Each CDR3 protein is one row after TCRdb ran MiXCR on the immunoSEQ multiplex PCR reads. Of 170,000 or so distinct CDR3 sequences in the sample, over 90% were seen once. The material sequenced was CD4+ T cells from PBMCs. Source of these receptors: a human donor with Susac syndrome.

The rearrangement joins TRBV5-1 to TRBJ2-6, with 11 bases matching TRBD2. The CDR3 spans 17 residues. Looked up from germline, CDR1 is SGHRS and CDR2 is YFSETQ. V lost 5 bases, J lost 1 base, and 5 bases stayed unmatched. CDR3 nucleotides: TGCGCCAGCAGTTATAGACTAGCGGGGTCTGGGGCCAACGTCCTGACTTTC. The encoded protein is CASSYRLAGSGANVLTF.

The chain joins TRBV5-1 to TRBJ2-1; 9 bases map to TRBD2. The CDR3 length is 16 residues. The germline V gene has CDR1 SGHRS and CDR2 YFSETQ. Losses at the gene ends were 2 bases for V and 4 bases for J; bases not matched to a gene: 7. CDR3 bases: TGCGCCAGCAGCTTAGTCCTAGCGGGGACTTACAATGAGCAGTTCTTC. Its protein product is CASSLVLAGTYNEQFF. The variable domain in full, completed from reference TRBV5-1 and TRBJ2-1, reads KAGVTQTPRYLIKTRGQQVTLSCSPISGHRSVSWYQQTPGQGLQFLFEYFSETQRNKGNFPGRFSGRQFSNSRSEMNVSTLELGDSALYLCASSLVLAGTYNEQFFGPGTRLTVL.

The rearrangement uses TRBV3-1 and TRBJ1-3; no clear D gene. V was shortened by 6 bases and J by 3 bases, with 15 bases between the two germline ends. CDR1 LGHDT and CDR2 YNNKEL come from the germline V gene (reference sequence). The CDR3 spans 15 residues. The CDR3 loop reads CASSSGPDLGNTIYF. The CDR3 coding sequence is TGTGCCAGCAGTTCTGGACCCGATCTTGGAAACACCATATATTTT.

The genes are TRBV20-1 and TRBJ2-2; maybe TRBD2 (5 bases). CDR1 and CDR2 (germline): DFQATT, SNEGSKA (reference sequence). This CDR3 contains 13 residues. V lost 3 bases and J 4 bases, leaving 9 bases between the germline ends. The CDR3 sequence is CSARERGTGELFF. The CDR3 bases are TGCAGTGCTAGGGAACGGGGCACCGGGGAGCTGTTTTTT.

The rearrangement uses TRBV5-1 and TRBJ2-7; possible D gene TRBD1, 6 bases. The length of the CDR3 is 15 residues. Per germline, CDR1 SGHRS and CDR2 YFSETQ. V shed 4 bases and J shed 5 bases, with 19 bases lying between them. The CDR3 DNA is TGCGCCAGCAGCCCGACAGTACAGGGAATTCACGAGCAGTACTTC. This encodes CASSPTVQGIHEQYF.

The chain joins TRBV12-3 or TRBV12-4 to TRBJ1-1; D is undetermined. The CDR3 extends over 14 amino acids. Trimming stripped 2 bases from V and 4 bases from J, with 11 bases between. The CDR3 nucleotides read TGTGCCAGCAGTTTATCGGGGATCGGCACTGAAGCTTTCTTT. This gives the protein CASSLSGIGTEAFF.

This chain connects TRBV7-2 to TRBJ2-3; D is perhaps TRBD1 or TRBD2 (5 bases each). V gave up 3 bases and J gave up 2 bases, with 12 bases separating them. The CDR3 consists of 15 residues. Looked up from germline, CDR1 is SGHTA and CDR2 is FQGNSA. CDR3 DNA: TGTGCCAGCAGCTTTGGGGGTTCCCTCACAGATACGCAGTATTTT. Translated, it gives CASSFGGSLTDTQYF.

The rearrangement joins TRBV5-6 to TRBJ2-5, with TRBD2 identical over 11 bases. Germline V gene data show CDR1 as SGHDT and CDR2 as YYEEEE. V shed 0 bases, J shed 4 bases, and the junction held 5 bases outside the gene matches. The CDR3 spans 16 residues. CDR3 sequence (DNA): TGTGCCAGCAGCTTGGAGAGACTAGCGGGGTCAGAGACCCAGTACTTC. Encoded protein: CASSLERLAGSETQYF.

The chain links TRBV6-2 or TRBV6-3 to TRBJ2-2, with D tentatively TRBD1 (6 bases). Trimming stripped 6 bases from V and 10 bases from J, with 15 bases between. CDR1 is MNHEY, CDR2 SVGEGT, per germline. The CDR3 has 13 residues. The CDR3 DNA reads as TGTGCCAGCAGCAAGGACAGCGCGCCGGAGCTGTTTTTT. This gives the protein CASSKDSAPELFF.

The rearrangement uses TRBV5-1 and TRBJ2-7, with 9 bases identical to TRBD2. The CDR3 has 13 residues. Germline V gene sequence: CDR1 SGHRS, CDR2 YFSETQ. V was clipped by 7 bases and J by 5 bases; unmatched bases: 7. This chain's CDR3 is CASRTSAANEQYF. In DNA, the CDR3 is TGCGCCAGCCGGACTAGCGCTGCTAACGAGCAGTACTTC.

The V and J genes are TRBV5-4 and TRBJ1-6, with D tentatively TRBD1 (5 bases). V was shortened by 5 bases and J by 10 bases, with 10 bases between the two germline ends. This CDR3 comprises 12 residues. Germline-derived CDR1 and CDR2 are SGHNT and YYREEE (reference sequence). The CDR3 bases are TGTGCCAGCAGGCGACGGGACTCACCCCTCCACTTT. This translates into CASRRRDSPLHF.

This chain connects TRBV6-5 to TRBJ2-3; 7 nucleotides agree with TRBD2. The germline CDR1 and CDR2 sequences are MNHEY and SVGAGI. The CDR3 length is 15 residues. Trimming cost V 0 bases and J 5 bases; bases outside gene matches: 5. The CDR3 loop is CASSYSAGVVDTQYF. CDR3 DNA: TGTGCCAGCAGTTACTCCGCGGGAGTAGTAGATACGCAGTATTTT.

This chain links TRBV27 with TRBJ2-2, with 8 bases fitting TRBD2. Trimming cost V 6 bases and J 0 bases; bases outside gene matches: 3. CDR3 length: 15 amino acids. Germline CDR1 and CDR2: MNHEY and SMNVEV (reference sequence). As DNA, the CDR3 is TGTGCCAGCAGCTATAGCGGGGCGAACACCGGGGAGCTGTTTTTT. Residues: CASSYSGANTGELFF.

The chain uses TRBV30 and TRBJ2-1, with D perhaps matching TRBD1 (7 bases). Trimming left V 0 bases short and J 4 bases short, with 16 bases between. Germline assignment: CDR1 GTSNPN and CDR2 SVGIG (reference sequence). The CDR3 has 16 residues. CDR3 in DNA: TGTGCCTGGAGTGTACGGGGGACAGACAATTACAATGAGCAGTTCTTC. Its protein product is CAWSVRGTDNYNEQFF.

The J gene is TRBJ1-3, the V gene TRBV4-3; D gene unclear. This CDR3 has 13 amino acids. The V and J ends lost 3 bases and 4 bases respectively, with 7 bases between them. CDR1 and CDR2 (germline): LGHNA, YSLEER. CDR3 in amino acids: CASSHELGNTIYF. CDR3 DNA: TGCGCCAGCAGCCATGAACTCGGAAACACCATATATTTT.

V gene TRBV7-9 combines with J gene TRBJ2-2, with 7 bases that match TRBD2. This CDR3 region has 16 residues. Germline V gene lookup returns CDR1 SEHNR and CDR2 FQNEAQ (reference sequence). J was trimmed by 3 bases and V by 1 base; bases with no gene match: 5. For the CDR3, the DNA is TGTGCCAGCAGCTTAGTTGGACTAGAGGACACCGGGGAGCTGTTTTTT. Amino acid sequence: CASSLVGLEDTGELFF.

This clonotype was seen a single time. The rearrangement links TRBV3-1 to TRBJ2-7; 11 bases line up with TRBD2. The V gene's germline CDR1 is LGHDT and CDR2 YNNKEL (reference sequence). The CDR3 has 15 amino acids. V lost 5 bases to trimming and J lost 1 base; unmatched junction nucleotides: 4. The CDR3 loop is CASSETSGTSYEQYF. The DNA of the CDR3 is TGTGCCAGCAGCGAGACTAGCGGGACTTCCTACGAGCAGTACTTC.

The chain couples TRBV7-3 to TRBJ2-3; TRBD2 is a possible D gene (5 bases). From germline, CDR1 is SGHTA and CDR2 FQGTGA. This CDR3 is 13 amino acids long. Trimming removed 5 bases at V and 4 bases at J, with 10 bases between. CDR3 DNA sequence: TGTGCCAGCAGCCCTAAGGGAGCAGATACGCAGTATTTT. Translated, it gives CASSPKGADTQYF.

The chain is built from TRBV20-1 and TRBJ2-7, with 11 bases fitting TRBD2. Per germline, CDR1 DFQATT and CDR2 SNEGSKA (reference sequence). With 5 bases clipped from V and 6 bases from J, the junction kept 6 bases outside the gene matches. The CDR3 length is 13 residues. CDR3 DNA: TGCAGTGCTGCGACTAGCGGGACGGGCGAGCAGTACTTC. Translation: CSAATSGTGEQYF.

This chain uses TRBV20-1 with TRBJ2-2, with 14 bases that match TRBD2. With V trimmed by 4 bases and J by 5 bases, 6 bases remained unmatched. Germline lookup yields CDR1 DFQATT and CDR2 SNEGSKA (reference sequence). The CDR3 sequence is 16 residues long. The CDR3 protein is CSAIGLAGGFTGELFF. In DNA form, the CDR3 reads TGCAGTGCTATTGGACTAGCGGGAGGCTTTACCGGGGAGCTGTTTTTT.